These 5 T cell receptor beta chains originate from one sample sequenced in a study of T cells in localized non-small cell lung cancer. This table comes from immunoSEQ multiplex PCR, and its TCRdb copy is limited to in-frame clones, with some not included. The table shows 25,000 to 30,000 clones, with roughly 90% occurring only once. Sequencing used peripheral blood mononuclear cells, obtained before any cancer treatment. Source of these receptors: a woman aged 40-69 years with stage III lung adenocarcinoma.

The gene calls are TRBV19 and TRBJ2-2, with 7 bases fitting TRBD1. The ends lost 8 bases at V and 1 base at J; junction bases unmatched: 10. The germline CDR1 and CDR2 sequences are LNHDA and SQIVND (reference sequence). The CDR3 sequence is 16 residues long. The CDR3 DNA reads as TGTGCCAGTCTAAGCAGGGGGATCTTGAACACCGGGGAGCTGTTTTTT. Its protein product is CASLSRGILNTGELFF.

The rearrangement uses TRBV27 and TRBJ2-7; 10 bases fit TRBD1. CDR1 is MNHEY, CDR2 SMNVEV, per germline (reference sequence). The ends lost 2 bases at V and 4 bases at J; junction bases unmatched: 5. The CDR3 sequence is 15 residues long. The CDR3 DNA reads as TGTGCCAGCAGTTTACCGGGACAGGGGATATACGAGCAGTACTTC. Protein: CASSLPGQGIYEQYF.

The chain links TRBV6-5 to TRBJ2-7; a weak D match, TRBD2 (6 bases). V was cut by 10 bases and J by 1 base, with 20 bases left in between. There are 15 residues in the CDR3. Germline lookup yields CDR1 MNHEY and CDR2 SVGAGI. DNA of the CDR3: TGTGCCACCCGCCGGGAGACTGTTGATTCCTACGAGCAGTACTTC. Translation: CATRRETVDSYEQYF.

The chain carries TRBV18 and TRBJ2-5; 9 bases are shared with TRBD2. The CDR3 sequence is 14 residues long. J gave up 4 bases and V 2 bases, and 2 bases lay outside the gene matches. The germline V gene has CDR1 KGHSH and CDR2 LQKENI. Written as DNA, the CDR3 is TGTGCCAGCTCACCAGAACTAGCGGGAGAGACCCAGTACTTC. This gives the protein CASSPELAGETQYF. The full variable domain, in which reference TRBV18 and TRBJ2-5 provide the parts outside the CDR3, is NAGVMQNPRHLVRRRGQEARLRCSPMKGHSHVYWYRQLPEEGLKFMVYLQKENIIDESGMPKERFSAEFPKEGPSILRIQQVVRGDSAAYFCASSPELAGETQYFGPGTRLLVL.

This chain uses TRBV27 with TRBJ2-7, with 7 bases identical to TRBD1. The J segment lost 6 bases and the V segment lost 10 bases, leaving 3 bases of the junction unmatched. From germline, CDR1 is MNHEY and CDR2 SMNVEV (reference sequence). This CDR3 region has 10 residues. The CDR3 DNA reads TGTGCCATCAGGGGGTCCGAGCAGTACTTC. The encoded protein is CAIRGSEQYF.